This record looks at one T cell receptor (beta chain) sequence and its context. No cognate antigen has been identified for it. It has no much larger one-base neighbor in the sample; base qualities were not kept. The method was the immunoSEQ multiplex PCR assay. For the multiplex PCR, a mixture combining 60 forward primers for TCR Vbeta segments and 13 reverse primers for TCR Jbeta segments was used. A multiplex PCR assay on genomic DNA amplified the CDR3 region of rearranged TCR beta genes. On the Illumina HiSeq System, the amplified TCR beta libraries were sequenced as 87-base-pair reads. The original methods were these. Across the 500 to 750 repertoires, a later analysis counted 80 million or so unique TCR beta chains, roughly 11 million of which were shared by at least two donors. A nearest-neighbor algorithm error-corrected the raw reads and collapsed the reads into unique sequences, merging closely related sequences to remove PCR and sequencing errors. To assign V, D and J gene segments, CDR3 sequences were aligned to IMGT reference sequences. For a sequence to be retained, a match of at least six nucleotides to both a V gene segment and a J gene segment was required. A rearrangement counted as productive if the CDR3 had no stop codons and remained in frame with V and J, and every other rearrangement counted as non-productive. CDR3 was defined by IMGT convention, running from the second conserved V-encoded cysteine to the conserved J-encoded phenylalanine. In an earlier analysis of roughly 610 of the donors, sequences lacking an unambiguous match to a single V gene segment were excluded. An earlier analysis of roughly 590 of the donors called V segments functional above 56.7% productive rearrangements and segregating when the between-donor standard deviation exceeded 5%. A statistical classification framework was built to diagnose cytomegalovirus status from the catalog of TCR beta chain sequences. A later analysis assigned V and J genes by comparing TCR nucleotide sequences with IMGT/GENE-DB human TR gene sequences. The TCRdist pipeline was used in a later analysis to assign CDR3 sequences and most-parsimonious VDJ recombination scenarios. In a later analysis, each TCR beta chain was defined by its CDR3 amino acid sequence together with its V-gene family, and reads lacking a unique V-gene family were excluded. As a way to deal with suspected cross-contamination and a sequencing artifact, a later analysis dropped approximately 570 nucleotide sequences that were highly shared and had low generation probability. A later analysis calculated a clonal expansion index for each public chain from normalized within-repertoire ranks of inferred template counts. In a later analysis, generation probabilities were computed using a VDJ recombination model fitted to out-of-frame rearrangements, and the results were checked against IGoR. In a later analysis, TCR-TCR, TCR-HLA and TCR-CMV co-occurrence was scored with hypergeometric tests, and a repertoire-size bias correction was applied to TCR pairs. False discovery rates were estimated in a later analysis by permuting HLA or CMV assignments 20 times. A later analysis grouped co-occurring TCRs with DBSCAN, adding TCRdist sequence similarity when clustering within HLA-allele-positive subsets. Co-occurrence clustering excluded repertoires with fewer than 30,000 or more than 120,000 public chains, plus five with anomalous nucleotide sharing. TCRdb re-hosts the immuneACCESS table, in-frame sequences only. Its copies lack some clones; in the studies checked, an unresolved V gene accounts for under half of them, and the cause for the rest is not known. Clonal size and the V and J genes are those of that table, whereas D and trimming came from the DNA. The sample table contains over 200,000 clones; only one count was recorded for approximately 80% of them. The top ten clonotypes cover 3.8% of the sample.

These data belong to a study of cytomegalovirus exposure and HLA in healthy donors (dated by TCRdb to between 2016 and 2019). The study in broad terms: In an earlier analysis of under 750 of the donors, 276 Gb of sequence data and 90 million to 120 million unique TCR beta sequences from 180 million or so T cells were reported. Approximately 310 gigabases of sequencing data and 70 million to 100 million unique TCR sequences were included in an early release covering several hundred HLA-typed donors. The genetic ancestry cluster associated with self-reported Caucasian donors included about four fifths of the 398 genotyped donors. The aim of the study was to test whether cataloging public T cell receptors could identify signatures of past pathogen exposure. The study used immunosequencing to profile the T cell repertoires of under 700 subjects and linked those repertoires to cytomegalovirus serostatus. In addition to the first cohort of approximately 650 subjects, a separate validation cohort of about 120 different subjects was used. To predict cytomegalovirus infection status, the study combined high-throughput TCR immunosequencing, statistical association of individual TCRs with disease status, and machine learning. A later analysis re-examined previously published TCR beta repertoires from roughly 720 donors and added high-resolution HLA genotyping to investigate patterns of TCR occurrence. Rather than using new phenotypic data, the later analysis identified candidate immune exposures from TCR beta sequences and from how often those sequences occurred across donors. An earlier analysis of 587 of the donors applied high-throughput TCR beta sequencing to assess whether each TCR beta V gene segment acted as functional or pseudogenic. Alongside the repertoire data, information on donor age, sex, ethnicity and CMV serostatus was compiled. In a later genetic analysis, genome-wide SNP genotypes for about three fifths of the roughly 670 donors were used, and that subset was treated as a discovery cohort. Every discovery cohort repertoire had been produced on one sequencing platform. HLA typing covered class I and class II loci at four-digit resolution. The number of typed donors differed by locus: about 620-640 for A, B, C, DRB1 and DQB1; roughly 510 for DQA1; some 590 for DPA1; and around 450 for DPB1. Because of strong linkage in the cohort, 4 to 6 DR-DQ haplotypes were treated as single units for association and clustering. Among about 400 genotyped donors of the cohort, an average of approximately 240,000 unique TCR beta nucleotide sequences was sequenced per donor, of which roughly 18% were non-productive. The paper as a whole reports these results and caveats: The classifier was reported to diagnose cytomegalovirus status with high specificity and sensitivity in both the original and validation cohorts. In a later analysis, most CMV-associated TCR beta chains were found to appear HLA-restricted, with HLA associations seemingly driven largely by CMV exposure. In a later analysis, HLA-associated TCR beta chains were found to be more clonally expanded and to have lower generation probabilities than equally common non-associated chains. The cohort was sequenced for TCR beta chains only, and without alpha or paired-chain data the features that could be detected were limited. A later analysis associated 16,951 TCR beta sequences with specific HLA alleles at a false discovery rate of 0.05. Across donors, most TCR sequences were observed very rarely, whereas some public TCRs were present in many individuals. The study gave a list of 150 to 200 TCR beta chains associated with cytomegalovirus. Broadly in line with IMGT annotations, most TCR beta V segments showed up in productive rearrangements about 90% or about 30% of the time in an earlier analysis of several hundred of the donors. V-gene and J-gene trimming of TCR beta chains was associated with a missense DCLRE1C variant in a later genetic analysis, and the association was replicated in an independent cohort. Some IMGT-functional V segments, including TRBV6-2 and TRBV6-3, could not be distinguished by the 87-base-pair reads and were therefore excluded. The authors suggested that the approach could potentially be generalized to other disease states and immunological phenotypes. When HLA alleles, especially DR and DQ, strongly co-occurred, TCR associations were difficult to assign to individual alleles. A further reported finding was that TCR beta sequences accurately predicted the HLA-A and HLA-B alleles for most subjects in the first cohort. Three of the identified cytomegalovirus-associated TCR beta chains were confirmed in vitro to be specific for cytomegalovirus antigens. Sequencing depth was assumed to be roughly uniform across donors in the presence/absence analyses, though that assumption may not hold. A later analysis found that TCR association rates varied across HLA loci, with DRB1 alleles showing the most associated TCRs and HLA-C alleles the fewest. Over 15 rarely observed V segments, including chromosome 9 orphons, were excluded from the earlier analysis of some 590 of the donors because counts were too low. A cluster of highly shared sequence variants was judged likely to represent a technical artifact of the sequencing pipeline. Immune exposure information for the cohort was limited to CMV serostatus. According to a later genetic analysis, donors in an Asian-associated ancestry cluster had fewer N-insertions in productive TCRs than the roughly 660-donor mean. Linkage disequilibrium might explain the correlated functional status among segregating V segments, but an unknown experimental factor could not be ruled out. HLA typing was unavailable for some donors at each locus, so association tests used only the typed subset. A later analysis reported that several top co-occurrence clusters appeared linked to parvovirus B19, influenza, CMV and Epstein-Barr virus.

Reading from cysteine to phenylalanine, the CDR3 counts 13 amino acids. Only the CDR3 DNA is retained, 39 bases long and in frame from the first base. The germline V gene provides CDR1 MRHNA and CDR2 SNTAGT. Compared with germline, V lacks 3 bases and J lacks 7 bases; bases without a gene match: 5. The cohort was made up of hundreds of healthy bone marrow donors. At the time of sampling, all cohort members were nominally healthy, though unrecorded immune exposures were likely present. The donor tested CMV seronegative, placing the donor among the 350 to 400 seronegative members of the cohort. Every donor gave a peripheral blood sample, and the peripheral blood mononuclear cells from that sample were used for TCR beta sequencing. The Qiagen DNeasy Blood Extraction Kit was used to extract genomic DNA from the blood cell samples.

Sequencing used PBMCs. This receptor was taken from a male donor in good health and CMV-seronegative. The chain couples TRBV6-4 to TRBJ2-7, and 8 junction bases match TRBD2. The CDR3 amino acid sequence is: CASSESGSGEQYF. The DNA reads as follows: TGTGCCAGCAGTGAGAGCGGGAGTGGGGAGCAGTACTTC.